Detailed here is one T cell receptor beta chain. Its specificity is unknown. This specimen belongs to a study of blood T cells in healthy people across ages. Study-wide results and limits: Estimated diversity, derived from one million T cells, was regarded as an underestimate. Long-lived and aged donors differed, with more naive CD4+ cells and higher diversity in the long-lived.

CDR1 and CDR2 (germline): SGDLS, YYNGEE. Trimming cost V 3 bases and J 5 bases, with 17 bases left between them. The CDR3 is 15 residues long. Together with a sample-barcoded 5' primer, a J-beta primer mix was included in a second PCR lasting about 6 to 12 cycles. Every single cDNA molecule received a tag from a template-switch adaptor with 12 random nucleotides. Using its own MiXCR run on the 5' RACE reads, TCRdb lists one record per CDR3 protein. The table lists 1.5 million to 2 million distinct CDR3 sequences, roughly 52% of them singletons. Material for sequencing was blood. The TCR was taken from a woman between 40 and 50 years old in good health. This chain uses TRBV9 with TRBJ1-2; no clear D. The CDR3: CASSALLAGGYGYTF. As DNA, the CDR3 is TGTGCCAGCAGCGCCCTCCTTGCAGGAGGGTATGGCTACACCTTC.